This entry is about one T cell receptor beta chain. Its antigen is unidentified. These data belong to a study of cytomegalovirus exposure and HLA in healthy donors. Broader study findings: Evidence from a later analysis indicated that most CMV-associated TCR beta chains looked HLA-restricted. The productive fraction for most TCR beta V segments was about 87% or about 30% in an earlier analysis.

Healthy bone marrow donors made up the donors. At collection, donors were nominally healthy, but unrecorded immune exposures were probable. CDR1 MNHEY and CDR2 SVGAGI come from the germline V gene. The CDR3 has 14 residues. Trimming removed 6 bases at V and 0 bases at J, with 12 bases between. PCR employed 60 Vbeta and 13 Jbeta primers. TCRdb's table, derived via immunoSEQ multiplex PCR, lists solely in-frame clones and lacks some. The sample consists of some 140,000 clones, around 84% of them appearing once. The sample was PBMCs. The J gene is TRBJ2-7, the V gene TRBV6-5; D gene uncertain. The receptor was isolated from a woman in her forties in good health and CMV-seropositive. The CDR3 protein is CASRAIYSSYEQYF. The CDR3 nucleotides are TGTGCCAGCAGGGCTATTTACAGCTCCTACGAGCAGTACTTC.